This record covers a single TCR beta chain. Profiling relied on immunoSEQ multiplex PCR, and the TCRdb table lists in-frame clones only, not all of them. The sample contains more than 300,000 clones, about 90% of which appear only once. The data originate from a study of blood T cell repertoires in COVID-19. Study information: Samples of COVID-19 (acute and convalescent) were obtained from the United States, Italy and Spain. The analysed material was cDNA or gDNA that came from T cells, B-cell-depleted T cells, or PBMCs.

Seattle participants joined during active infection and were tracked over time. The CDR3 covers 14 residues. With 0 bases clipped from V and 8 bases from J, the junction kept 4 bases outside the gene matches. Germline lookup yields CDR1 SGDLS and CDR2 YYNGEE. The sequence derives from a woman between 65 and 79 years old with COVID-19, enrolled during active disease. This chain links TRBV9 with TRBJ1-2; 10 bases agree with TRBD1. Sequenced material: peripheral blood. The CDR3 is CASSVEGTGDGYTF. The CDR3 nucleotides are TGTGCCAGCAGCGTAGAAGGGACAGGGGACGGCTACACCTTC.